This T cell receptor beta chain is from a study of blood T cells in healthy people across ages. Russia was home to the donors, healthy Caucasian individuals aged about 6 to 90. Isolating PBMCs gave at least 6 million of these cells per sample. This CDR3 spans 15 amino acids. V lost 2 bases and J lost 1, with 12 bases in between. Germline values: CDR1 SGHRS, CDR2 YFSETQ. A second PCR, run for about 6 to 11 cycles, used a sample-barcoded 5' primer plus a J-beta primer mix. One entry per CDR3 protein, called by TCRdb with MiXCR from the 5' RACE reads. The data show approximately 600,000 distinct CDR3 sequences, around three fifths seen once.

The TCR sequence derives from a man aged 60-69 years in good health. J is TRBJ2-5 and V is TRBV5-1; D perhaps matches TRBD1 (6 bases). What was sequenced was blood. The chain's CDR3 is CASSLNGGLQETQYF. CDR3 nucleotide sequence: TGCGCCAGCAGCTTAAATGGGGGCCTCCAAGAGACCCAGTACTTC. Full variable domain (outside the CDR3, taken from reference TRBV5-1 and TRBJ2-5): KAGVTQTPRYLIKTRGQQVTLSCSPISGHRSVSWYQQTPGQGLQFLFEYFSETQRNKGNFPGRFSGRQFSNSRSEMNVSTLELGDSALYLCASSLNGGLQETQYFGPGTRLLVL.